This entry lists 11 T cell receptor beta chains sequenced from one sample in a study of shared clonotypes between healthy human individuals. In the naive CD8 group, cells lacked CD45RO and were positively selected for CCR7, so terminally differentiated effector memory CD45RA+ cells were left out. Sequencing was performed with immunoSEQ multiplex PCR; in TCRdb, only in-frame clones are kept and a portion is missing. The sample yields about 820,000 clones, around 93% seen once. The specimen was naive CD8+ T cells sorted from blood. The receptors stem from a young man in good health.

CDR3 coding DNA: TGTGCCAGCAGCCCACTCTGGACTCGGGGCAATGAGCAGTTCTTC. Translation gives CASSPLWTRGNEQFF. J is TRBJ2-1 and V is TRBV7-6; a weak D match, TRBD2 (5 bases). This CDR3 is built from 15 residues. Between the trimmed V and J ends, which lost 5 bases and 6 bases, there was a span of 17 bases. CDR1 is SGHVS, CDR2 FNYEAQ, per germline.

This clone showed up just once. The chain joins TRBV7-2 to TRBJ2-1; the D gene is possibly TRBD1 (6 bases). This CDR3 is 14 amino acids long. The germline gives CDR1 SGHTA, CDR2 FQGNSA. Trimming stripped 2 bases from V and 9 bases from J, with 14 bases between. CDR3 DNA: TGTGCCAGCAGCTTAAGACAGGTGGACAGTGAGCAGTTCTTC. Its protein is CASSLRQVDSEQFF. The variable domain in full, with the rest retrieved from reference TRBV7-2 and TRBJ2-1, is GAGVSQSPSNKVTEKGKDVELRCDPISGHTALYWYRQSLGQGLEFLIYFQGNSAPDKSGLPSDRFSAERTGGSVSTLTIQRTQQEDSAVYLCASSLRQVDSEQFFGPGTRLTVL.

The rearrangement links TRBV5-5 to TRBJ2-1; maybe TRBD2 (6 bases). The V gene's germline CDR1 is SGHKS and CDR2 YYEKEE (reference sequence). The CDR3 has 16 residues. V dropped 0 bases and J dropped 0 bases, with 10 bases sitting between them. CDR3 loop: CASSLGTGASYNEQFF. CDR3 nucleotide sequence: TGTGCCAGCAGCTTGGGGACGGGAGCCTCCTACAATGAGCAGTTCTTC.

The CDR3 DNA reads TGTGCCAGCAGTCCCTCCGCTAACTATGGCTACACCTTC. Its translation: CASSPSANYGYTF. The genes are TRBV27 and TRBJ1-2; D uncertain. Trimming took off 5 bases at V and 0 bases at J, with 7 bases between the two ends. This CDR3 has 13 amino acids. Germline loops: CDR1 MNHEY, CDR2 SMNVEV (reference sequence).

The J gene is TRBJ2-7, the V gene TRBV28; 12 bases map to TRBD2. Trimming took 5 bases from V and 5 from J; bases not matched to a gene: 16. The CDR3 length is 18 residues. Germline loops: CDR1 MDHEN, CDR2 SYDVKM. The CDR3 is CASSPLVGLAGTEDEQYF. The CDR3 region has the DNA TGTGCCAGCAGTCCTCTAGTCGGACTAGCGGGAACGGAGGACGAGCAGTACTTC.

V usage is TRBV7-9 and J usage is TRBJ2-1; the match to TRBD2 covers 9 bases. With V trimmed by 4 bases and J by 9 bases, 10 bases remained unmatched. The CDR3 runs to 15 residues. Germline V CDR1 and CDR2: SEHNR, FQNEAQ (reference sequence). CDR3 nucleotide sequence: TGTGCCAGCAGCTCGTACTTAGCGGGAGAACTTGAGCAGTTCTTC. It yields the protein CASSSYLAGELEQFF.

This clone was found a few times. Other DNA sequences from this sample encode an identical CDR3 as well. This sequence joins TRBV4-3 and TRBJ2-3; 8 bases are shared with TRBD2. Trimming removed 1 base from V and 0 bases from J; junction bases left unmatched: 3. The CDR3 length is 16 residues. Germline CDR1 LGHNA, CDR2 YSLEER. CDR3 sequence: CASSQAPSGSTDTQYF. The CDR3 DNA follows: TGCGCCAGCAGCCAAGCACCTAGCGGGAGCACAGATACGCAGTATTTT.

V usage is TRBV11-2 and J usage is TRBJ2-1; possible D gene TRBD1, 8 bases. Germline CDR1 SGHAT, CDR2 FQNNGV. This CDR3 is 17 amino acids long. V lost 4 bases and J 4 bases, leaving 20 bases between the germline ends. The CDR3 region is CASSSSGTGDLYNEQFF. The CDR3, as DNA: TGTGCCAGCAGCTCAAGCGGGACAGGTGACCTATACAATGAGCAGTTCTTC.

This clone appeared once. V usage is TRBV5-4 and J usage is TRBJ1-2, with D unresolved. Germline V gene data show CDR1 as SGHNT and CDR2 as YYREEE (reference sequence). V was pared by 4 bases and J by 2 bases, with 18 bases between. The CDR3 spans 16 residues. DNA of the CDR3: TGTGCCAGCAGCGGTGATTTGGGGTGGATAAACTATGGCTACACCTTC. Protein: CASSGDLGWINYGYTF. The whole variable domain, remainder taken from reference TRBV5-4 and TRBJ1-2, is ETGVTQSPTHLIKTRGQQVTLRCSSQSGHNTVSWYQQALGQGPQFIFQYYREEENGRGNFPPRFSGLQFPNYSSELNVNALELDDSALYLCASSGDLGWINYGYTFGSGTRLTVV.

The chain combines TRBV7-3 with TRBJ2-3, with D tentatively TRBD2 (5 bases). Trimming pared 3 bases from V and 5 bases from J, leaving 6 bases between. From germline, CDR1 is SGHTA and CDR2 FQGTGA. The CDR3 is made up of 12 amino acids. The CDR3 loop is CASSFREDTQYF. The DNA for the CDR3 is TGTGCCAGCAGCTTCCGGGAAGATACGCAGTATTTT.

The chain joins TRBV28 to TRBJ2-1; D is perhaps TRBD2 (6 bases). The CDR3 spans 18 residues. The V gene lost 2 bases and the J gene lost 2 bases, with 19 bases spanning the gap. CDR1 MDHEN and CDR2 SYDVKM come from the germline V gene. The CDR3 bases are TGTGCCAGCAGTTTACCGGCGGGGACTCCCCAAACCTACAATGAGCAGTTCTTC. This encodes CASSLPAGTPQTYNEQFF.